Listed here is a single TCR beta chain. Its specificity is not known. This entry comes from a study of vaccination effects on CD4 cells after COVID-19. General study results and limits: Among infection- and vaccine-induced clones, marked clonal contraction occurred late after vaccination. There were few convalescent patients in the study and no early post-infection timepoints.

The repertoire was sequenced with immunoSEQ multiplex PCR; TCRdb's copy has only in-frame clones and lacks some. The table has around 50,000 clones, roughly three quarters seen once. The V end lost 2 bases, the J end lost 3 bases, and 14 bases lay between the germline ends. The germline CDR1 and CDR2 sequences are MNHNY and SVGAGI (reference sequence). This CDR3 contains 16 residues. Isolation of CD4+ T cells took place after about 10 days of culture. Participants received two doses of either the BNT162b2 or mRNA-1273 vaccine. The V and J genes are TRBV6-6 and TRBJ1-3, with D hard to call. The clonotype comes from a human donor who received a COVID-19 vaccine. Specimen: CD4+ T cells from PBMCs cultured without peptide, collected after COVID-19 vaccination. In nucleotides, the CDR3 is TGTGCCAGCAGTTACCCACGCGAGGAATTTGGAAACACCATATATTTT. This codes for CASSYPREEFGNTIYF.